This T cell receptor (beta chain) was profiled in a study of identical twins. This clonotype was recorded a few times. This CDR3 has 15 amino acids. With V trimmed by 3 bases and J by 1 base, 2 bases remained unmatched. Germline CDR1 and CDR2: SGHAT and FQNNGV. TCRdb redid the calling of the 5' RACE reads with MiXCR, one entry per CDR3 protein. The sample includes some 460,000 distinct CDR3 sequences, 14% of them seen just once. Every one of the donors was a healthy Caucasian. These sequences were also reported in another study, on yellow fever vaccine responses in identical twins.

The J gene is TRBJ2-2, the V gene TRBV11-2; 7 bases map to TRBD1. The material sequenced was CD4+ T cells sorted from blood. This TCR was recovered from a woman aged 18-29 years in good health. Written as DNA, the CDR3 is TGTGCCAGCAGCTTTCGGACAGGGAACACCGGGGAGCTGTTTTTT. Translating gives CASSFRTGNTGELFF.